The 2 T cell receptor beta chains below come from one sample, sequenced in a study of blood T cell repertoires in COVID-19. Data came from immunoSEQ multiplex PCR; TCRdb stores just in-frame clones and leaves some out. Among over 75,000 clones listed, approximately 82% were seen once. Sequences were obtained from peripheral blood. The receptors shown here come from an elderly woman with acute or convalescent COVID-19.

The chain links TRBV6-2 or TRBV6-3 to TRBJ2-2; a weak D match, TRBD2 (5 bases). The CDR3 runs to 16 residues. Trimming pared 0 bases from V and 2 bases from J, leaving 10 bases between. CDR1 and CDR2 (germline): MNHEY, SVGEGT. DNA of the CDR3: TGTGCCAGCAGTTACTCGAGAAGGACTAACACCGGGGAGCTGTTTTTT. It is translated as CASSYSRRTNTGELFF.

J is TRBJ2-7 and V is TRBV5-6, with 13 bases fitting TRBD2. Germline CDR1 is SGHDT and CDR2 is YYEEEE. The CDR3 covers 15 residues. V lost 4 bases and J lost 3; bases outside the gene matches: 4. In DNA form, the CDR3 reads TGTGCCAGCAGCCCAGGACTAGCGGGAGACTACGAGCAGTACTTC. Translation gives CASSPGLAGDYEQYF.